These 25 T cell receptor beta chains share one sample of origin, sequenced in a study of blood T cell repertoires in COVID-19. The protocol was immunoSEQ multiplex PCR, while the TCRdb copy is restricted to in-frame clones and leaves out a portion. The data show roughly 80,000 clones, 82% seen once. Sequencing input: peripheral blood. Receptors were obtained from a man aged 45-65 years with acute or convalescent COVID-19.

The chain recombines TRBV7-3 with TRBJ2-1; 10 bases line up with TRBD2. CDR3 length: 15 amino acids. V shed 1 base and J 7 bases; nucleotides not matched to a gene: 4. Per the germline V gene, CDR1 is SGHTA and CDR2 is FQGTGA. CDR3 sequence: CASSLMTSGRNEQFF. As DNA, the CDR3 is TGTGCCAGCAGCTTAATGACTAGCGGGCGGAATGAGCAGTTCTTC.

The CDR3 loop reads CASSLEGDRGEAFF. The CDR3, as DNA: TGTGCCAGCAGCTTAGAGGGGGACAGGGGCGAAGCTTTCTTT. The V and J genes are TRBV7-2 and TRBJ1-1; 10 nucleotides line up with TRBD1. V lost 1 base and J lost 8; bases outside the gene matches: 4. CDR1 SGHTA and CDR2 FQGNSA come from the germline V gene. This CDR3 has 14 amino acids.

This chain links TRBV4-3 with TRBJ1-5; a possible D gene is TRBD1 (5 bases). The CDR3 is made up of 15 amino acids. The germline gives CDR1 LGHNA, CDR2 YSLEER. With 0 bases removed from V and 4 bases from J, the gap between germline ends came to 10 bases. The DNA for the CDR3 is TGCGCCAGCAGCCAAGAGGGGGGGAATAATCAGCCCCAGCATTTT. This codes for CASSQEGGNNQPQHF.

This clone was picked up a small number of times. This chain joins TRBV24-1 and TRBJ2-1, with 12 bases fitting TRBD2. The CDR3 spans 15 residues. The germline V gene has CDR1 KGHDR and CDR2 SFDVKD. The trim removed 5 bases at V and 5 bases at J, leaving 3 bases unmatched. The CDR3 DNA reads as TGTGCCACCAGTGGGACTAGCGGGGTTCACAATGAGCAGTTCTTC. It is translated as CATSGTSGVHNEQFF.

The chain links TRBV6-1 to TRBJ1-5, with unresolved D. The CDR3 length is 15 residues. The germline CDR1 and CDR2 sequences are MNHNS and SASEGT. V dropped 0 bases and J dropped 3 bases, with 9 bases sitting between them. CDR3 coding DNA: TGTGCCAGCAGTGAAGCATCTAGCCACAATCAGCCCCAGCATTTT. It encodes CASSEASSHNQPQHF.

This chain uses TRBV5-1 with TRBJ1-1; the D is unclear. Trimming stripped 0 bases from V and 1 base from J, with 7 bases between. Germline assignment: CDR1 SGHRS and CDR2 YFSETQ. The CDR3 length is 14 residues. The CDR3 sequence: CASSLAAGNTEAFF. In DNA form, the CDR3 reads TGCGCCAGCAGCTTGGCCGCCGGGAACACTGAAGCTTTCTTT. The full variable domain, its missing parts supplied by reference TRBV5-1 and TRBJ1-1, is KAGVTQTPRYLIKTRGQQVTLSCSPISGHRSVSWYQQTPGQGLQFLFEYFSETQRNKGNFPGRFSGRQFSNSRSEMNVSTLELGDSALYLCASSLAAGNTEAFFGQGTRLTVV.

The rearrangement joins TRBV4-3 to TRBJ2-3, with 12 positions matching TRBD1. The CDR3 loop spans 17 amino acids. CDR1 and CDR2 from the germline V gene are LGHNA and YSLEER. V was clipped by 1 base and J by 4 bases; unmatched bases: 6. The CDR3 reads CASSQVTGTGGADTQYF. The CDR3, as DNA: TGCGCCAGCAGCCAAGTAACCGGGACAGGGGGCGCAGATACGCAGTATTTT.

The V and J genes are TRBV4-3 and TRBJ2-1; a possible D gene is TRBD1 (5 bases). The CDR3 totals 14 residues. Germline lookup yields CDR1 LGHNA and CDR2 YSLEER. Trimming removed 2 bases from V and 8 bases from J, with 13 bases in between. CDR3 sequence reads: CASSQRQWWDEQFF. The CDR3 coding sequence is TGCGCCAGCAGCCAACGACAGTGGTGGGATGAGCAGTTCTTC.

The chain has TRBV29-1 and TRBJ1-1; the D gene is possibly TRBD1 (6 bases). With 3 bases removed from V and 0 bases from J, the gap between germline ends came to 11 bases. This CDR3 comprises 14 residues. Looked up from germline, CDR1 is SQVTM and CDR2 is ANQGSEA. The CDR3 loop is CSVDDQGMNTEAFF. The CDR3 coding sequence is TGCAGCGTTGATGATCAGGGGATGAACACTGAAGCTTTCTTT.

The chain has TRBV5-1 and TRBJ2-2; TRBD1 matches 9 bases. With 0 bases clipped from V and 6 bases from J, the junction kept 12 bases outside the gene matches. The CDR3 totals 18 residues. CDR1 SGHRS and CDR2 YFSETQ come from the germline V gene. In nucleotides, the CDR3 is TGCGCCAGCAGCTTGGGTACGGGACAGGGAAAATTCCCCGGGGAGCTGTTTTTT. It yields the protein CASSLGTGQGKFPGELFF.

The rearrangement uses TRBV18 and TRBJ1-1, with 8 nucleotides matching TRBD1. The CDR3 length is 14 residues. The ends lost 6 bases at V and 4 bases at J; junction bases unmatched: 7. CDR1 and CDR2 from the germline V gene are KGHSH and LQKENI. CDR3 protein: CASSPGGASTEAFF. In nucleotides, the CDR3 is TGTGCCAGCTCCCCAGGGGGCGCAAGCACTGAAGCTTTCTTT.

The rearrangement links TRBV7-9 to TRBJ1-2; possibly TRBD1 for D (5 bases). The CDR3 length is 15 residues. V lost 1 base, J lost 2 bases, and 11 bases lay in between. Looked up from germline, CDR1 is SEHNR and CDR2 is FQNEAQ (reference sequence). The CDR3 is CASSLGRAGNYGYTF. The CDR3 DNA reads as TGTGCCAGCAGCTTAGGACGGGCAGGGAACTATGGCTACACCTTC.

This chain connects TRBV6-1 to TRBJ1-5; D is possibly TRBD1 (5 bases). CDR3 length: 16 residues. Trimming pared 2 bases from V and 0 bases from J, leaving 11 bases between. Germline-derived CDR1 and CDR2 are MNHNS and SASEGT. The CDR3 coding sequence is TGTGCCAGCAGTGAAAACGGGGGACTTAGCAATCAGCCCCAGCATTTT. Translation gives CASSENGGLSNQPQHF.

The gene calls are TRBV4-3 and TRBJ2-1; tentative D call: TRBD2 (6 bases). Germline-derived CDR1 and CDR2 are LGHNA and YSLEER. Deletions cut 0 bases from V and 3 bases from J, with 21 bases between. The CDR3 is made up of 19 amino acids. Written as DNA, the CDR3 is TGCGCCAGCAGCCAAGATCTCGGCTCTTGGGACTCCAACTACAATGAGCAGTTCTTC. This encodes CASSQDLGSWDSNYNEQFF.

The chain uses TRBV19 and TRBJ1-3; no definite D call. From germline, CDR1 is LNHDA and CDR2 SQIVND (reference sequence). The V and J ends lost 2 bases and 0 bases respectively, with 11 bases between them. The CDR3 is made up of 16 amino acids. The CDR3 protein is CASSINRRNSGNTIYF. The CDR3 DNA follows: TGTGCCAGTAGTATAAACCGGCGGAACTCTGGAAACACCATATATTTT.

The chain joins TRBV15 to TRBJ1-2; D perhaps matches TRBD1 (6 bases). Germline-derived CDR1 and CDR2 are LNHNV and YYDKDF (reference sequence). The CDR3 covers 17 residues. The V end lost 0 bases, the J end lost 2 bases, and 16 bases lay between the germline ends. The CDR3 coding sequence is TGTGCCACCAGCAGAGACCTCCCGTCGACAGGAAACTATGGCTACACCTTC. Its protein is CATSRDLPSTGNYGYTF.

The chain uses TRBV5-1 and TRBJ2-1, with D possibly being TRBD1 (6 bases). Trimming pared 0 bases from V and 8 bases from J, leaving 15 bases between. Germline V gene data show CDR1 as SGHRS and CDR2 as YFSETQ. This CDR3 contains 15 residues. DNA of the CDR3: TGCGCCAGCAGCTTGGCCCCCGGCAGGGGAGATGAGCAGTTCTTC. Encoded protein: CASSLAPGRGDEQFF.

A note on this clone: One junction end does not reproduce the germline sequence, and a read error may be involved. J is TRBJ2-7 and V is TRBV3-1 (or the pseudogene TRBV3-2), with D hard to call. Germline CDR1 and CDR2: LGHDT and YNNKEL (reference sequence). CDR3 length: 14 amino acids. CDR3 bases: TGTGCCAGCAGCGAAGACCCCTTGGCTGGCGAGCAGTACTTC. Encoded protein: CASSEDPLAGEQYF.

The CDR3 sequence is CASSVGTGDGNTEAFF. The CDR3 DNA is TGTGCCAGTAGTGTGGGGACAGGGGATGGGAACACTGAAGCTTTCTTT. The rearrangement links TRBV19 to TRBJ1-1, with 10 bases that match TRBD1. The CDR3 is 16 amino acids. Trimming removed 5 bases from V and 1 base from J; junction bases left unmatched: 7. Germline V gives CDR1 LNHDA, CDR2 SQIVND (reference sequence). The entire variable domain, with the rest obtained from reference TRBV19 and TRBJ1-1, is as follows: DGGITQSPKYLFRKEGQNVTLSCEQNLNHDAMYWYRQDPGQGLRLIYYSQIVNDFQKGDIAEGYSVSREKKESFPLTVTSAQKNPTAFYLCASSVGTGDGNTEAFFGQGTRLTVV.

CDR3 sequence: CATSRGDRGHGQPQHF. Here the CDR3 DNA reads TGTGCCACCAGCAGGGGGGACAGGGGGCACGGTCAGCCCCAGCATTTT. The chain combines TRBV15 with TRBJ1-5; 12 bases are a match to TRBD1. The CDR3 has 16 amino acids. With V trimmed by 3 bases and J by 6 bases, 6 bases remained unmatched. Germline assignment: CDR1 LNHNV and CDR2 YYDKDF (reference sequence).

V is TRBV4-3 and J is TRBJ1-2, with 7 bases matching TRBD1. Germline trimming cut 0 bases from V and 0 bases from J; bases unmatched to any gene: 7. The CDR3 extends over 17 amino acids. Germline-derived CDR1 and CDR2 are LGHNA and YSLEER. The CDR3: CASSQERGTVPNYGYTF. For the CDR3, the DNA is TGCGCCAGCAGCCAAGAACGGGGGACAGTACCTAACTATGGCTACACCTTC.

The chain combines TRBV7-2 with TRBJ1-3; 7 nucleotides align to TRBD1. The CDR3 has 15 amino acids. The V gene's germline CDR1 is SGHTA and CDR2 FQGNSA. The V gene end was trimmed by 5 bases and the J gene end by 4 bases; junction bases not matched to a gene: 8. In nucleotides, the CDR3 is TGTGCCAGCAGCCAACGACAGGGTACCGGAAACACCATATATTTT. Translated, it gives CASSQRQGTGNTIYF.

The chain has TRBV6-5 and TRBJ1-5; TRBD1 aligns across 9 bases. CDR1 and CDR2 (germline): MNHEY, SVGAGI. This CDR3 is built from 15 residues. V lost 8 bases and J lost 2; bases outside the gene matches: 7. CDR3 in DNA: TGTGCCAGCCAACAGGGGGCGCCCGGCAATCAGCCCCAGCATTTT. It yields the protein CASQQGAPGNQPQHF.

This chain links TRBV5-4 with TRBJ2-1, with TRBD2 matching 8 bases. The CDR3 runs 15 residues. The ends lost 2 bases at V and 4 bases at J; junction bases unmatched: 5. Germline CDR1 SGHNT, CDR2 YYREEE (reference sequence). The CDR3 region is CASSFDRGGYNEQFF. The CDR3 bases are TGTGCCAGCAGCTTCGATCGGGGGGGATACAATGAGCAGTTCTTC. The full variable domain, completed using reference TRBV5-4 and TRBJ2-1, is ETGVTQSPTHLIKTRGQQVTLRCSSQSGHNTVSWYQQALGQGPQFIFQYYREEENGRGNFPPRFSGLQFPNYSSELNVNALELDDSALYLCASSFDRGGYNEQFFGPGTRLTVL.

The gene calls are TRBV28 and TRBJ2-7; maybe TRBD1 (6 bases). This CDR3 has 14 residues. Germline values: CDR1 MDHEN, CDR2 SYDVKM. V gave up 2 bases and J gave up 3 bases, with 11 bases separating them. CDR3: CASSLLGGSYEQYF. Written as DNA, the CDR3 is TGTGCCAGCAGTTTACTAGGGGGAAGCTACGAGCAGTACTTC.